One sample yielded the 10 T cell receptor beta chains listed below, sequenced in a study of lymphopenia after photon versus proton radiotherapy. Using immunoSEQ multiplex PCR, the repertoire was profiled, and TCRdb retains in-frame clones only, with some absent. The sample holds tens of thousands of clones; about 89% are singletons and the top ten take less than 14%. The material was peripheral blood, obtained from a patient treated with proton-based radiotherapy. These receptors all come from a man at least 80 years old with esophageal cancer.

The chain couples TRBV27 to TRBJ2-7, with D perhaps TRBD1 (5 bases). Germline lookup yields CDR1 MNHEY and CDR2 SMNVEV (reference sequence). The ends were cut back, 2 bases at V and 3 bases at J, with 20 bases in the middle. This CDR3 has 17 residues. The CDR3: CASSLRAGNNRVYEQYF. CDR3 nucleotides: TGTGCCAGCAGTTTAAGGGCAGGGAATAATAGGGTCTACGAGCAGTACTTC.

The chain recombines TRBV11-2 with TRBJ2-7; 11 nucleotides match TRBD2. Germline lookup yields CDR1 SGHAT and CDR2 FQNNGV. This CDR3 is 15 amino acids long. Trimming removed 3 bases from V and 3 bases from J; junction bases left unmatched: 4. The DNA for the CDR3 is TGTGCCAGCAGCTTGACTAGCGGGGCGTACTACGAGCAGTACTTC. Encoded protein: CASSLTSGAYYEQYF.

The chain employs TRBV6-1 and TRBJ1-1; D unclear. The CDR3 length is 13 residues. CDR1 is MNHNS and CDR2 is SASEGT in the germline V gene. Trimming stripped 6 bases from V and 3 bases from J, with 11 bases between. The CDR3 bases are TGTGCCAGCAGGAGGGTGTTAGACACTGAAGCTTTCTTT. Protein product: CASRRVLDTEAFF.

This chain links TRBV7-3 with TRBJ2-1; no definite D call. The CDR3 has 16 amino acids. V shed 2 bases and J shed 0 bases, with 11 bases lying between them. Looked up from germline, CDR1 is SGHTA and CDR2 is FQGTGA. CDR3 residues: CASSLAGVLSYNEQFF. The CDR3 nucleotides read TGTGCCAGCAGCTTAGCTGGGGTCCTCTCCTACAATGAGCAGTTCTTC.

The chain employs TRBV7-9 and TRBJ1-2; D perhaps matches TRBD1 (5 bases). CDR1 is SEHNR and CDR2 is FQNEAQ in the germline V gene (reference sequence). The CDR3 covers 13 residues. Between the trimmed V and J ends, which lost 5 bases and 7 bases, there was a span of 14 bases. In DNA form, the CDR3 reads TGTGCCAGCAGCCTCCGGGACGGACTTGGCTACACCTTC. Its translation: CASSLRDGLGYTF.

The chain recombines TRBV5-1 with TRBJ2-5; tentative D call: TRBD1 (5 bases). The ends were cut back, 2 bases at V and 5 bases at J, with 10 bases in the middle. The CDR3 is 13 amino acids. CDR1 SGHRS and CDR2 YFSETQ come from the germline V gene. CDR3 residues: CASSLRGFETQYF. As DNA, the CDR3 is TGCGCCAGCAGCTTAAGGGGTTTTGAGACCCAGTACTTC.

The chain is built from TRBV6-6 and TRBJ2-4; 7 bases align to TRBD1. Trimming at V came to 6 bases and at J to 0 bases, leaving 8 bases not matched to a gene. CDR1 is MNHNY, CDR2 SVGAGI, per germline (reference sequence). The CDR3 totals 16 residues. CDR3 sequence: CASRKGTVLAKNIQYF. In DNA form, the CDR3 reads TGTGCCAGCAGAAAGGGGACAGTACTAGCCAAAAACATTCAGTACTTC.

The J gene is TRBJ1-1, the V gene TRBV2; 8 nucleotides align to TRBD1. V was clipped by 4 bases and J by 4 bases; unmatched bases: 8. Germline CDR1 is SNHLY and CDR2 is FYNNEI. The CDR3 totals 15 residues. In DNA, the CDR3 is TGTGCCAGCAGTGGCGGACAGGGTCTTTTCACTGAAGCTTTCTTT. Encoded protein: CASSGGQGLFTEAFF.

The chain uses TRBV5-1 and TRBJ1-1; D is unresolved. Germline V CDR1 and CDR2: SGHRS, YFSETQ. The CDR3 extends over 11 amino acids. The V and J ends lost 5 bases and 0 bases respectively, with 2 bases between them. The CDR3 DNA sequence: TGCGCCAGCAGGTTGAACACTGAAGCTTTCTTT. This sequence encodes CASRLNTEAFF.

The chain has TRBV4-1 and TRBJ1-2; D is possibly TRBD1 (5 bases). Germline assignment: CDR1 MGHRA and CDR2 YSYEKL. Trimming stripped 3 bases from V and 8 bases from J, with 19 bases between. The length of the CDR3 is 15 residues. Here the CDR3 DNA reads TGCGCCAGCAGCCAGGCCGGGGCAGGGTCAAAGGGCTACACCTTC. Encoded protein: CASSQAGAGSKGYTF.